The 22 T cell receptor beta chains reported below all come from one sample, sequenced in a study of T cell responses to AZD1222 COVID-19 vaccine. Assay used: immunoSEQ multiplex PCR; TCRdb lists only in-frame clones, some missing. The sample shows 75,000 to 95,000 clones, roughly 90% of them seen only once. The sequencing used peripheral blood, collected on day 0 of MenACWY control vaccination. These receptors were obtained from an adult in good health.

This rearrangement joins TRBV7-3 to TRBJ2-4; 8 bases fit TRBD2. Germline V gives CDR1 SGHTA, CDR2 FQGTGA. The CDR3 loop spans 14 amino acids. J gave up 8 bases and V 3 bases, and 6 bases lay outside the gene matches. CDR3 nucleotides: TGTGCCAGCAGCTTCGCGGGGGGATGTGACATTCAGTACTTC. Protein sequence: CASSFAGGCDIQYF.

The chain uses TRBV5-1 and TRBJ2-7; possible D gene TRBD2, 5 bases. There are 14 residues in the CDR3. V was clipped by 0 bases and J by 5 bases, with 12 bases between them. Per germline, CDR1 SGHRS and CDR2 YFSETQ. This chain's CDR3 is CASSLGTVGNEQYF. DNA for the CDR3: TGCGCCAGCAGCTTGGGGACCGTCGGGAACGAGCAGTACTTC.

V usage is TRBV11-2 and J usage is TRBJ1-5, with 9 bases aligning to TRBD1. This CDR3 is built from 15 residues. V gave up 5 bases and J gave up 7 bases; unmatched junction bases: 9. Germline V CDR1 and CDR2: SGHAT, FQNNGV. The CDR3 loop is CASSLGQGRIQPQHF. The CDR3 nucleotides read TGTGCCAGCAGCCTTGGACAGGGGCGTATCCAGCCCCAGCATTTT. The whole variable domain, remainder taken from reference TRBV11-2 and TRBJ1-5, is EAGVAQSPRYKIIEKRQSVAFWCNPISGHATLYWYQQILGQGPKLLIQFQNNGVVDDSQLPKDRFSAERLKGVDSTLKIQPAKLEDSAVYLCASSLGQGRIQPQHFGDGTRLSIL.

V usage is TRBV5-5 and J usage is TRBJ2-3; 7 bases are shared with TRBD1. In germline, CDR1 is SGHKS, CDR2 YYEKEE (reference sequence). V lost 4 bases and J lost 3; bases outside the gene matches: 11. The CDR3 is 16 amino acids. The CDR3 region has the DNA TGTGCCAGCAGCCCATGGGACAGTTCCTTTACAGATACGCAGTATTTT. Amino acid sequence: CASSPWDSSFTDTQYF.

As for this clone: One junction end does not reproduce the germline sequence, and a read error may be involved. The rearrangement uses TRBV11-2 and TRBJ2-4; 11 bases are a match to TRBD2. The CDR3 covers 18 residues. The germline gives CDR1 SGHAT, CDR2 FQNNGV. The CDR3 nucleotides read TGTGCCAGCAGCCCAGGTCTGACTAGCGGGGTAGCCAAAGACATTCAGTACTTC. Protein sequence: CASSPGLTSGVAKDIQYF. The whole variable domain, filled in from reference TRBV11-2 and TRBJ2-4, reads EAGVAQSPRYKIIEKRQSVAFWCNPISGHATLYWYQQILGQGPKLLIQFQNNGVVDDSQLPKDRFSAERLKGVDSTLKIQPAKLEDSAVYLCASSPGLTSGVAKDIQYFGAGTRLSVL.

The V call is TRBV10-3, the J call TRBJ2-3; 7 bases map to TRBD1. The J segment lost 2 bases and the V segment lost 5 bases, leaving 4 bases of the junction unmatched. Germline V gives CDR1 ENHRY, CDR2 SYGVKD. The CDR3 has 14 residues. Here the CDR3 reads CAISPGQLTDTQYF. In DNA, the CDR3 is TGTGCCATCAGTCCGGGACAGCTCACAGATACGCAGTATTTT.

This chain joins TRBV10-3 and TRBJ2-5; D uncertain. With 0 bases removed from V and 4 bases from J, the gap between germline ends came to 6 bases. This CDR3 is 13 amino acids long. Germline values: CDR1 ENHRY, CDR2 SYGVKD. The CDR3 protein is CAISESLGETQYF. CDR3 sequence (DNA): TGTGCCATCAGTGAGTCCCTGGGAGAGACCCAGTACTTC.

The gene calls are TRBV6-4 and TRBJ2-3; 9 bases are a match to TRBD2. The CDR3 is 15 amino acids. Germline V lookup: CDR1 MRHNA, CDR2 SNTAGT. With 3 bases clipped from V and 2 bases from J, the junction kept 3 bases outside the gene matches. DNA of the CDR3: TGTGCCAGCAGTGAGGGCGGGGGGGACACAGATACGCAGTATTTT. Translating gives CASSEGGGDTDTQYF.

The V and J genes are TRBV11-2 and TRBJ1-2, with a possible D match to TRBD1 (5 bases). This CDR3 is built from 14 residues. CDR1 SGHAT and CDR2 FQNNGV come from the germline V gene. Trimming removed 4 bases from V and 7 bases from J, with 16 bases in between. CDR3 amino acids: CASSSSGGVVGYTF. CDR3 nucleotide sequence: TGTGCCAGCAGCTCGAGTGGGGGGGTGGTTGGCTACACCTTC.

The V and J genes are TRBV3-1 (or the pseudogene TRBV3-2) and TRBJ1-6; the D is unclear. The V end was cut by 2 bases, the J end by 5 bases, with 7 bases between. This CDR3 is 14 amino acids long. Germline CDR1 and CDR2: LGHDT and YNNKEL (reference sequence). CDR3 coding DNA: TGTGCCAGCAGCCAATACAGACATAATTCACCCCTCCACTTT. Translating gives CASSQYRHNSPLHF.

The rearrangement uses TRBV9 and TRBJ2-5; TRBD2 agrees at 8 bases. This CDR3 contains 16 residues. V shed 0 bases, J shed 5 bases, and the junction held 9 bases outside the gene matches. The germline V gene encodes CDR1 SGDLS and CDR2 YYNGEE. The chain's CDR3 is CASSVGVAGNTETQYF. The CDR3 DNA reads as TGTGCCAGCAGCGTAGGAGTAGCGGGGAATACGGAGACCCAGTACTTC.

The CDR3 bases are TGTGCCAGCAGCAATTCCGCGGCCGAGACCCAGTACTTC. Its protein is CASSNSAAETQYF. The chain recombines TRBV2 with TRBJ2-5; D not resolved. V lost 6 bases, J lost 5 bases, and 13 bases lay in between. Germline V gene sequence: CDR1 SNHLY, CDR2 FYNNEI. CDR3 size: 13 residues.

This chain links TRBV7-8 with TRBJ2-7, with no clear D. CDR1 and CDR2 (germline): SGHVS, FQNEAQ. The ends were cut back, 2 bases at V and 1 base at J, with 9 bases in the middle. This CDR3 comprises 14 residues. CDR3 sequence reads: CASSLFLISYEQYF. Here the CDR3 DNA reads TGTGCCAGCAGCTTATTTCTGATATCCTACGAGCAGTACTTC.

The chain is built from TRBV27 and TRBJ1-2, with 7 bases identical to TRBD1. This CDR3 has 16 residues. Germline V gives CDR1 MNHEY, CDR2 SMNVEV (reference sequence). Trimming removed 6 bases from V and 4 bases from J; junction bases left unmatched: 14. In DNA form, the CDR3 reads TGTGCCAGCAGCCGCTCCGATACTACAGGGGTCTATGGCTACACCTTC. Translation gives CASSRSDTTGVYGYTF.

V usage is TRBV7-2 and J usage is TRBJ2-5; TRBD2 agrees at 8 bases. V lost 4 bases and J lost 5; bases outside the gene matches: 6. The CDR3 length is 14 residues. CDR1 and CDR2 from the germline V gene are SGHTA and FQGNSA. CDR3 sequence reads: CASSSGLAMETQYF. CDR3 bases: TGTGCCAGCAGCTCAGGACTAGCCATGGAGACCCAGTACTTC.

This sequence joins TRBV9 and TRBJ2-4, with 8 positions matching TRBD1. Germline V gene lookup returns CDR1 SGDLS and CDR2 YYNGEE. J gave up 3 bases and V 1 base, and 9 bases lay outside the gene matches. This CDR3 has 17 amino acids. CDR3 sequence: CASSVWRDRRVKNIQYF. CDR3 nucleotide sequence: TGTGCCAGCAGCGTATGGAGGGACAGGAGAGTCAAAAACATTCAGTACTTC. The complete variable domain, with remaining parts taken from reference TRBV9 and TRBJ2-4, reads DSGVTQTPKHLITATGQRVTLRCSPRSGDLSVYWYQQSLDQGLQFLIQYYNGEERAKGNILERFSAQQFPDLHSELNLSSLELGDSALYFCASSVWRDRRVKNIQYFGAGTRLSVL.

This clone turned up a few times. The chain couples TRBV7-8 to TRBJ2-7; D perhaps matches TRBD2 (6 bases). In germline, CDR1 is SGHVS, CDR2 FQNEAQ. Trimming removed 0 bases at V and 0 bases at J, with 9 bases between. The CDR3 is 15 residues long. The CDR3 region is CASSLAEGSSYEQYF. DNA for the CDR3: TGTGCCAGCAGCTTAGCGGAGGGTAGCTCCTACGAGCAGTACTTC.

In its sample, this clone was seen once. V gene TRBV7-3 combines with J gene TRBJ2-5; TRBD2 aligns across 7 bases. Losses at the gene ends were 3 bases for V and 5 bases for J; bases not matched to a gene: 3. The CDR3 covers 13 residues. Germline-derived CDR1 and CDR2 are SGHTA and FQGTGA. The CDR3: CASSFVGGETQYF. CDR3 DNA: TGTGCCAGCAGCTTCGTCGGGGGGGAGACCCAGTACTTC.

DNA for the CDR3: TGTGCCAGCAGCTTGGGCCAGGGGTCCTACGAGCAGTACTTC. Translating it yields CASSLGQGSYEQYF. The J gene is TRBJ2-7, the V gene TRBV5-4; D possibly corresponds to TRBD1 (6 bases). CDR1 SGHNT and CDR2 YYREEE come from the germline V gene (reference sequence). The ends were cut back, 0 bases at V and 1 base at J, with 8 bases in the middle. The CDR3 consists of 14 residues.

The chain links TRBV4-3 to TRBJ2-7, with 7 nucleotides matching TRBD1. The trim removed 0 bases at V and 2 bases at J, leaving 7 bases unmatched. From germline, CDR1 is LGHNA and CDR2 YSLEER. There are 16 residues in the CDR3. The CDR3 loop is CASSQDLAGGTYEQYF. The DNA for the CDR3 is TGCGCCAGCAGCCAAGATTTAGCAGGGGGAACCTACGAGCAGTACTTC.

The rearrangement uses TRBV19 and TRBJ1-3; D is possibly TRBD1 (5 bases). V gave up 3 bases and J gave up 2 bases, with 11 bases separating them. Germline V gives CDR1 LNHDA, CDR2 SQIVND (reference sequence). This CDR3 has 15 residues. CDR3 sequence (DNA): TGTGCCAGTAGTATTGGGACCCCTGCTGGAAACACCATATATTTT. Translating gives CASSIGTPAGNTIYF.

This chain joins TRBV12-3 or TRBV12-4 and TRBJ2-7; D could derive from TRBD1 or TRBD2 (5 bases each). The CDR3 runs to 12 residues. Trimming left V 5 bases short and J 2 bases short, with 7 bases between. For the CDR3, the DNA is TGTGCCAGCAGTGGGGACCCCTACGAGCAGTACTTC. Encoded protein: CASSGDPYEQYF.